This TCR beta chain was sequenced for a study of regulatory T cells in long-lasting Graves disease. Construction of TCR beta libraries relied on iRepertoire HTBI primers and on Arm-PCR targeting CDR3 regions. TCRdb reprocessed the multiplex PCR reads with MiXCR, giving one entry per CDR3 protein. The sample contains 400,000 to 650,000 distinct CDR3 sequences, about 16% of which appear only once. Stated time point: newly diagnosed GD, antithyroid drugs for less than 3 months. The TCR library was made from RNA that had been extracted from PBMCs in TRIzol. From an endocrinology department in Xi'an, China, came the patients. CDR1 is SNHLY and CDR2 is FYNNEI in the germline V gene. The CDR3 totals 15 residues. Trimming removed 7 bases at V and 0 bases at J, with 15 bases between. The sample holds a few counts of this clonotype. The same specimen was also included in a second study, on T cells in Graves' hyperthyroidism and ophthalmopathy. That work adds: With the HTBI primer set, the TCR CDR3 went through a first round of RT-PCR.

Sequenced here: peripheral blood mononuclear cells (PBMCs), sampled at new diagnosis, from a patient treated with antithyroid drugs. This receptor was taken from a woman aged 35-60 years with Graves disease. The V call is TRBV2, the J call TRBJ1-1; weak D call: TRBD1 (6 bases). CDR3 nucleotide sequence: TGTGCCAGCAATCCTCTTGGACAGCTGAACACTGAAGCTTTCTTT. This encodes CASNPLGQLNTEAFF.